The 17 T cell receptor beta chains given below trace back to one sample, sequenced in a study of OX40 agonist ivuxolimab in advanced cancers. Some clones are missing from TCRdb's copy, which holds only in-frame ones; the method was immunoSEQ multiplex PCR. The table includes 20,000 to 25,000 clones, around 80% detected once. Source: CD4+ or CD8+ T cells sorted from blood, taken in a trial of the OX40 agonist ivuxolimab. These receptors came from an adult with an advanced solid tumor such as melanoma, head and neck, liver or kidney cancer.

The rearrangement joins TRBV5-1 to TRBJ1-3; possibly TRBD1 for D (5 bases). The CDR3 spans 18 residues. Trimming shortened V by 0 bases and J by 0 bases, and 16 bases separated the two germline ends. Germline V gene lookup returns CDR1 SGHRS and CDR2 YFSETQ. This CDR3 reads CASSLGDSTVLSGNTIYF. The CDR3 DNA is TGCGCCAGCAGCTTGGGTGACAGTACTGTCCTCTCTGGAAACACCATATATTTT.

V usage is TRBV4-1 and J usage is TRBJ1-5; D remains unclear. The CDR3 runs 16 residues. V lost 1 base and J lost 0, with 10 bases in between. Germline assignment: CDR1 MGHRA and CDR2 YSYEKL. The CDR3 is CASSQVPQSSNQPQHF. The DNA of the CDR3 is TGCGCCAGCAGCCAAGTTCCCCAGTCTAGCAATCAGCCCCAGCATTTT.

The DNA for the CDR3 is TGTGCCAGCAGCTTTGACTCTAGCTACCGGCGATACACCGGGGAGCTGTTTTTT. It codes for CASSFDSSYRRYTGELFF. The chain employs TRBV11-2 and TRBJ2-2; possible D gene TRBD2, 5 bases. Germline V gene lookup returns CDR1 SGHAT and CDR2 FQNNGV. The V gene lost 3 bases and the J gene lost 3 bases, with 20 bases spanning the gap. The CDR3 contains 18 residues.

In regard to this clone: The sample carries other DNA sequences with the same CDR3. The V gene is TRBV30, the J gene TRBJ2-1, with 8 bases identical to TRBD2. CDR1 GTSNPN and CDR2 SVGIG come from the germline V gene (reference sequence). The CDR3 is 11 residues long. Unmatched junction bases numbered 0, after V lost 5 bases and J lost 6 bases. In DNA form, the CDR3 reads TGTGCCTGGGGACTAGCCAATGAGCAGTTCTTC. Its protein product is CAWGLANEQFF.

This chain links TRBV6-5 with TRBJ2-7; D remains ambiguous. This CDR3 region has 12 residues. Germline CDR1 and CDR2: MNHEY and SVGAGI. The V end lost 6 bases, the J end lost 6 bases, and 12 bases lay between the germline ends. CDR3 protein: CASSPPSTEQYF. Written as DNA, the CDR3 is TGTGCCAGCAGCCCCCCATCCACCGAGCAGTACTTC.

This chain uses TRBV5-4 with TRBJ2-1; TRBD1 matches at 9 bases. Germline trimming cut 0 bases from V and 4 bases from J; bases unmatched to any gene: 5. Germline lookup yields CDR1 SGHNT and CDR2 YYREEE (reference sequence). The CDR3 is 16 amino acids. This CDR3 reads CASSLGGTGQYNEQFF. The CDR3 DNA is TGTGCCAGCAGCTTGGGGGGGACAGGGCAATACAATGAGCAGTTCTTC.

The chain is built from TRBV4-2 and TRBJ2-7; 11 bases fit TRBD2. The trim removed 2 bases at V and 1 base at J, leaving 4 bases unmatched. This CDR3 region has 16 residues. The V gene's germline CDR1 is LGHNA and CDR2 YNFKEQ. This CDR3 reads CASSQIAGGWSYEQYF. CDR3 sequence (DNA): TGTGCCAGCAGCCAAATAGCGGGAGGGTGGTCCTACGAGCAGTACTTC.

V is TRBV11-2 and J is TRBJ1-1; TRBD1 matches 7 bases. The V gene end was trimmed by 4 bases and the J gene end by 9 bases; junction bases not matched to a gene: 8. CDR3 size: 13 residues. In germline, CDR1 is SGHAT, CDR2 FQNNGV. CDR3 nucleotide sequence: TGTGCCAGCAGCTCTCTAACAGGGGAGAAAGCTTTCTTT. Its translation: CASSSLTGEKAFF.

The sample holds a few counts of this clone. This rearrangement joins TRBV5-6 to TRBJ2-5, with D maybe TRBD1 (6 bases). The CDR3 consists of 14 residues. Trimming took off 4 bases at V and 0 bases at J, with 10 bases between the two ends. CDR1 is SGHDT and CDR2 is YYEEEE in the germline V gene. The CDR3 DNA follows: TGTGCCAGCAGCGAACAGGGCTACCAAGAGACCCAGTACTTC. It specifies CASSEQGYQETQYF.

V and J are TRBV5-6 and TRBJ1-3; the D gene is possibly TRBD1 (5 bases). Germline values: CDR1 SGHDT, CDR2 YYEEEE. The CDR3 runs 17 residues. V was clipped by 0 bases and J by 0 bases, with 13 bases between them. The CDR3 loop is CASSLVGRALSGNTIYF. The DNA of the CDR3 is TGTGCCAGCAGCTTGGTAGGCAGGGCCCTCTCTGGAAACACCATATATTTT.

The V call is TRBV27, the J call TRBJ2-7; 8 bases are shared with TRBD2. Unmatched junction bases numbered 13, after V lost 1 base and J lost 2 bases. The length of the CDR3 is 18 residues. Germline CDR1 reads MNHEY; CDR2 reads SMNVEV (reference sequence). CDR3: CASSLLPLGTAGAYEQYF. For the CDR3, the DNA is TGTGCCAGCAGTTTATTGCCCTTGGGTACAGCGGGGGCCTACGAGCAGTACTTC.

J is TRBJ2-5 and V is TRBV28; D is undetermined. V was trimmed by 10 bases and J by 4 bases, leaving 13 bases between them. This CDR3 is built from 12 residues. Germline CDR1 is MDHEN and CDR2 is SYDVKM. CDR3 protein: CATSRGTETQYF. CDR3 DNA sequence: TGTGCCACCTCTCGCGGCACAGAGACCCAGTACTTC.

The chain is built from TRBV5-5 and TRBJ1-2; D uncertain. Germline V lookup: CDR1 SGHKS, CDR2 YYEKEE (reference sequence). The CDR3 sequence is 14 residues long. Trimming removed 3 bases at V and 4 bases at J, with 13 bases between. The CDR3 region has the DNA TGTGCCAGCAGCTCCTCATCGGCCGCCTATGGCTACACCTTC. Residues: CASSSSSAAYGYTF.

Regarding this clone: Relative to the germline gene, one junction end is altered; a read error may explain this. The chain is built from TRBV25-1 and TRBJ2-1; tentatively, D is TRBD2 (5 bases). This CDR3 spans 12 amino acids. CDR1 MGHDK and CDR2 SYGVNS come from the germline V gene. This CDR3 reads CASSVDYDEQFF. DNA for the CDR3: TGTGCCAGCAGTGTAGACTACGATGAGCAGTTCTTC.

The chain joins TRBV14 to TRBJ2-7, with 7 positions matching TRBD2. V shed 4 bases and J 5 bases; nucleotides not matched to a gene: 11. Germline assignment: CDR1 SGHDN and CDR2 FVKESK. CDR3 length equals 15 residues. DNA for the CDR3: TGTGCCAGCAGCCCGCGGTTTGCGGGAGTTGACGAGCAGTACTTC. This translates into CASSPRFAGVDEQYF.

The gene calls are TRBV28 and TRBJ2-2; either TRBD1 or TRBD2 may fit D (5 bases each). V gave up 6 bases and J gave up 3 bases, with 17 bases separating them. The CDR3 contains 16 residues. Germline CDR1 reads MDHEN; CDR2 reads SYDVKM. The CDR3 here is CASSWGPLGYTGELFF. The CDR3 DNA sequence: TGTGCCAGCAGCTGGGGACCACTCGGATACACCGGGGAGCTGTTTTTT.

V usage is TRBV7-9 and J usage is TRBJ1-1; D possibly corresponds to TRBD1 (6 bases). The V end lost 5 bases, the J end lost 0 bases, and 10 bases lay between the germline ends. Germline CDR1 is SEHNR and CDR2 is FQNEAQ (reference sequence). CDR3 length equals 14 residues. This chain's CDR3 is CASSPQGLNTEAFF. CDR3 nucleotide sequence: TGTGCCAGCAGCCCACAGGGCCTGAACACTGAAGCTTTCTTT.